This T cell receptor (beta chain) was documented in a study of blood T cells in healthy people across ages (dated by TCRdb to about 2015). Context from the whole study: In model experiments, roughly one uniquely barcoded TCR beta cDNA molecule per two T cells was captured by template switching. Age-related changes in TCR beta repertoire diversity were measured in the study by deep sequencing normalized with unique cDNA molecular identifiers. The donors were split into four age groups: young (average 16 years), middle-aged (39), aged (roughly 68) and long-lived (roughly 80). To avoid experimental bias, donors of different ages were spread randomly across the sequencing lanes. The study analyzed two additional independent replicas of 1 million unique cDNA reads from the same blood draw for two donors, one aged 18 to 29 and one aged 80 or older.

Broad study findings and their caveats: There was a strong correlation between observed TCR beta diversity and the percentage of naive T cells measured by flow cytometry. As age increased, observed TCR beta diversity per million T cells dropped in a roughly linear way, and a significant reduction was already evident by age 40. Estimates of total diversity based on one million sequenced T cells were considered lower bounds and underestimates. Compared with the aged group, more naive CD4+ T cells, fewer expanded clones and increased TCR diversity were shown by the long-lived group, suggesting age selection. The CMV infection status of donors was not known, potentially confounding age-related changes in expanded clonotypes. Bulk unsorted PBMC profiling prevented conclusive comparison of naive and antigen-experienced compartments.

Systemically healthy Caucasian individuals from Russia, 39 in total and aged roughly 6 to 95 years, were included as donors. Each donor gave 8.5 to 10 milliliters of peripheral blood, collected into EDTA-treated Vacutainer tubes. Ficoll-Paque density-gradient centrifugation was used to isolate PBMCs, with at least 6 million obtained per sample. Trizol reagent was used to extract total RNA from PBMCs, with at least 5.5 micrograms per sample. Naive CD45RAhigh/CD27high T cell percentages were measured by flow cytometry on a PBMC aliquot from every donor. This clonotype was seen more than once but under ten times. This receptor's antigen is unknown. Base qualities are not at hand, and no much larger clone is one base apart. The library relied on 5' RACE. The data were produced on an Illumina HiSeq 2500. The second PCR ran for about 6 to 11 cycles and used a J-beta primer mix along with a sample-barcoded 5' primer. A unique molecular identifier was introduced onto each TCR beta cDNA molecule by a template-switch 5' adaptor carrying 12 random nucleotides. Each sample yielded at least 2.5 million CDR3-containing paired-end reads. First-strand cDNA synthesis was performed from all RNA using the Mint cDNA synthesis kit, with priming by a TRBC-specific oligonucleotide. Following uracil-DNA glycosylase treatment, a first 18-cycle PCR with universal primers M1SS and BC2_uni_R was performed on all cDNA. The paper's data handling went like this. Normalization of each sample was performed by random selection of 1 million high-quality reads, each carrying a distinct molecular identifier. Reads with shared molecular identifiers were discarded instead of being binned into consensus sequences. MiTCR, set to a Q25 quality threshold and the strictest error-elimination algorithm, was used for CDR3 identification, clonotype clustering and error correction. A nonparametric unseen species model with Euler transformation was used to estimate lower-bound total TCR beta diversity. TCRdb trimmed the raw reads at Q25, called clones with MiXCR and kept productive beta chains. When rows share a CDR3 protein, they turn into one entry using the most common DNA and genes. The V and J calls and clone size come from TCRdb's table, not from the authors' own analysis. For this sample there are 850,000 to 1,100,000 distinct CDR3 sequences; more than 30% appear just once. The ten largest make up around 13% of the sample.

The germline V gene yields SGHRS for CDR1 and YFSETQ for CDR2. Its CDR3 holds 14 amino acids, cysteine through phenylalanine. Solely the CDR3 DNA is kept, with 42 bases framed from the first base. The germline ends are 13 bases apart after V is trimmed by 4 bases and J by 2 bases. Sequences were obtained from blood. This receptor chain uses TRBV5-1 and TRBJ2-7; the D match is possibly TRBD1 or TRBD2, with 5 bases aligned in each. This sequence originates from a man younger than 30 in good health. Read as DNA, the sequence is TGCGCCAGCAGCACCCGGGACGGGACCTACGAGCAGTACTTC. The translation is CASSTRDGTYEQYF.